This T cell receptor beta chain was documented in a study of molecular identifiers for immune sequencing clone quantification. Background on the study: Replicate experiments took RNA from around 20,000 or 100,000 naive CD8 cells, divided it five ways and sequenced four.

Whole-study results and caveats: Clones above 20 RNA copies contained over 98% of effector molecules but under 1% of naive ones.

This CDR3 spans 13 amino acids. Germline values: CDR1 SNHLY, CDR2 FYNNEI. With listed TCR primers and previously described methods, bulk TCR libraries were prepared. One entry per CDR3 protein, called by TCRdb with MiXCR from the PCR reads. The sample lists around 480,000 distinct CDR3 sequences, about a fifth seen once, with about 0.84% in the top ten. Regarding this clonotype: Its antigen is not identified. Since a much larger clone is just one base distant, this may be a read error.

Sorting selected naive CD8 T cells with a CD8+CD4-CCR7+CD45RA+ phenotype. This clonotype originated in a human donor in good health. Some libraries in this study had Jurkat cell RNA spiked in. The rearrangement links TRBV2 to TRBJ2-3; D is perhaps TRBD2 (5 bases). Sample: naive CD8+ T cells from blood, with Jurkat cell RNA spiked in. Stated subset: FACS-sorted CD8+CD4-CCR7+CD45RA+ naive T cells. CDR3 DNA: TGTGCCAGCGGTGTTGGACTTACAGCTACGCAGTATTTT. Protein sequence: CASGVGLTATQYF.